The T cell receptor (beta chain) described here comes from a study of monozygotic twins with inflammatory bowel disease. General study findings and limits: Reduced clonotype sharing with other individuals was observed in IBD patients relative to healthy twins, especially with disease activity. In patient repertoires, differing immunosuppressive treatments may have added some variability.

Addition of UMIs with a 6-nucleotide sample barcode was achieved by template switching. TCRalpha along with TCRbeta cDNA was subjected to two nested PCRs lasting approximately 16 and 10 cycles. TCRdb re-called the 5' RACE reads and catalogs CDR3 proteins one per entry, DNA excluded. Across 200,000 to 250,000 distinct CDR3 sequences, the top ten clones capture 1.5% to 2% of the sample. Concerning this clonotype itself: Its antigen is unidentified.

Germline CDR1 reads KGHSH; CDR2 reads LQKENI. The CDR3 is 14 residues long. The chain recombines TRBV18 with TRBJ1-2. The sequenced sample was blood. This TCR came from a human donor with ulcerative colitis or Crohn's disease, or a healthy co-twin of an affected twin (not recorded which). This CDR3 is CASSPSTANYGYTF.